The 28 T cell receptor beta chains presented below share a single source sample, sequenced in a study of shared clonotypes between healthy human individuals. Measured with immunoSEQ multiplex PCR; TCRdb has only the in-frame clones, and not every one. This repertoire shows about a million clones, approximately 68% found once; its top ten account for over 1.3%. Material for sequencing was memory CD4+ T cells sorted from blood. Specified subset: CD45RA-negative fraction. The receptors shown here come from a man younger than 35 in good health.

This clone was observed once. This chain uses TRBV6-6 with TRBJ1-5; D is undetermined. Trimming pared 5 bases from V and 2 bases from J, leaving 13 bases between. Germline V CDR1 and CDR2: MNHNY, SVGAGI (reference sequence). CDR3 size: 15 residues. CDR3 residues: CASSGLFGGNQPQHF. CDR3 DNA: TGTGCCAGCAGTGGACTCTTCGGGGGCAATCAGCCCCAGCATTTT.

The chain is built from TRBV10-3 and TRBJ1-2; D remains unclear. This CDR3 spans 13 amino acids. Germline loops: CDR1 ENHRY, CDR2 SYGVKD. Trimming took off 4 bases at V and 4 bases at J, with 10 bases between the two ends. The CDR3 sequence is CAISAGEAYGYTF. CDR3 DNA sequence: TGTGCCATCAGTGCCGGGGAGGCCTATGGCTACACCTTC.

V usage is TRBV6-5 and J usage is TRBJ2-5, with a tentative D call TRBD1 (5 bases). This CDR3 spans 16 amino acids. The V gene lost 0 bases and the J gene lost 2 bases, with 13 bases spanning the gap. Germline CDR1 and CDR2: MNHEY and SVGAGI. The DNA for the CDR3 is TGTGCCAGCAGTTACTCGACAGTGGGTACTCAAGAGACCCAGTACTTC. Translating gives CASSYSTVGTQETQYF.

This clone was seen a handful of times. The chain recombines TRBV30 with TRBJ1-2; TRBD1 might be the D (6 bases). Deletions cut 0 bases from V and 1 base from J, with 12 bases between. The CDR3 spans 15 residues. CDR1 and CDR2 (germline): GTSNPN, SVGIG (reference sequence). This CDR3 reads CAWSVGGALNYGYTF. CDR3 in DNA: TGTGCCTGGAGTGTAGGGGGGGCGCTTAACTATGGCTACACCTTC.

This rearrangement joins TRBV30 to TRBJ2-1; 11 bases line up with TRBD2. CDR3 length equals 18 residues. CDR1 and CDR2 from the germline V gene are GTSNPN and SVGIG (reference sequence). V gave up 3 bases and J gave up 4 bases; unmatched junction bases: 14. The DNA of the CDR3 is TGTGCCTGGAGGATATTTCCCGTGGGGACTAGCGGATACAATGAGCAGTTCTTC. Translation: CAWRIFPVGTSGYNEQFF.

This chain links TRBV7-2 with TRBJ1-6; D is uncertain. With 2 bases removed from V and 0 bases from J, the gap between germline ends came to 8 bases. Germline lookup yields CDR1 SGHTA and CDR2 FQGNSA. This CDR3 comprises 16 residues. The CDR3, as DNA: TGTGCCAGCAGCTTACTACTCAGCTCCTATAATTCACCCCTCCACTTT. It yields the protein CASSLLLSSYNSPLHF.

The CDR3 reads CASSDTGSDTEAFF. In nucleotides, the CDR3 is TGTGCCAGCAGCGATACAGGGTCGGACACTGAAGCTTTCTTT. The chain links TRBV2 to TRBJ1-1, with D perhaps matching TRBD1 (6 bases). The CDR3 totals 14 residues. Per germline, CDR1 SNHLY and CDR2 FYNNEI. The V and J ends lost 6 bases and 3 bases respectively, with 14 bases between them.

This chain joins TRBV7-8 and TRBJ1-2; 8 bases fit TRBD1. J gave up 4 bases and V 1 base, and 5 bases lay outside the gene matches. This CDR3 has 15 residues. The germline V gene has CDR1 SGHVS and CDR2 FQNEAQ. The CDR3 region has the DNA TGTGCCAGCAGCTTAGGGACAGGGATCGGCTATGGCTACACCTTC. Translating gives CASSLGTGIGYGYTF. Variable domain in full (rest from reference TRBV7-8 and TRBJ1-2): GAGVSQSPRYKVAKRGQDVALRCDPISGHVSLFWYQQALGQGPEFLTYFQNEAQLDKSGLPSDRFFAERPEGSVSTLKIQRTQQEDSAVYLCASSLGTGIGYGYTFGSGTRLTVV.

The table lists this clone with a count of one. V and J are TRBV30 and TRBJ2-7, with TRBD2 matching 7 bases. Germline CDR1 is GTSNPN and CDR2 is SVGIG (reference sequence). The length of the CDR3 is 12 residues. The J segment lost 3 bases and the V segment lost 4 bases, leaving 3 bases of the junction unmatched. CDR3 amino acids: CAWKAGRYEQYF. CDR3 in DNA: TGTGCCTGGAAAGCGGGGCGCTACGAGCAGTACTTC. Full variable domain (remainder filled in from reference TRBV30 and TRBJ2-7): SQTIHQWPATLVQPVGSPLSLECTVEGTSNPNLYWYRQAAGRGLQLLFYSVGIGQISSEVPQNLSASRPQDRQFILSSKKLLLSDSGFYLCAWKAGRYEQYFGPGTRLTVT.

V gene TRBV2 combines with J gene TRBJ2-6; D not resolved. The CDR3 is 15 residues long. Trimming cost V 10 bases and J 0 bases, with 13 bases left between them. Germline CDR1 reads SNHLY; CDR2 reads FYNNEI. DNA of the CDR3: TGTGCCACCAAACCCCCCATCTCTGGGGCCAACGTCCTGACTTTC. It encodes CATKPPISGANVLTF.

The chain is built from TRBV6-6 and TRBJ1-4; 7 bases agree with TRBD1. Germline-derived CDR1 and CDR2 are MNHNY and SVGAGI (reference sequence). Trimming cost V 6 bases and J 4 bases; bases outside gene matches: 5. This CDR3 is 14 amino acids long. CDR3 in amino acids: CASRDRQGNEKLFF. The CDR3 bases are TGTGCCAGCAGAGATCGACAGGGTAATGAAAAACTGTTTTTT.

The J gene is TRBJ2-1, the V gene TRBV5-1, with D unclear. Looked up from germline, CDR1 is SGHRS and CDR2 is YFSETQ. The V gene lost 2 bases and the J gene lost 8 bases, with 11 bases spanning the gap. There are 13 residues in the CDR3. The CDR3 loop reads CASSFVLSDEQFF. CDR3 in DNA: TGCGCCAGCAGCTTCGTCCTGAGCGATGAGCAGTTCTTC.

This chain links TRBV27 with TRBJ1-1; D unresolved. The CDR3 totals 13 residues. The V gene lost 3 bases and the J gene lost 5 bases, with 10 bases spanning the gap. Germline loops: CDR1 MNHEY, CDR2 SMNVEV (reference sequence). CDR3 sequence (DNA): TGTGCCAGCAGTTTCCAAAGGGCGACTGAAGCTTTCTTT. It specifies CASSFQRATEAFF.

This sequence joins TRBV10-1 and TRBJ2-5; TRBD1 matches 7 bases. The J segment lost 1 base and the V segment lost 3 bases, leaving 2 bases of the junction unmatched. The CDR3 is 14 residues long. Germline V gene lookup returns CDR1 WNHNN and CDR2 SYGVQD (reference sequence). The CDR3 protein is CASSEGTAQETQYF. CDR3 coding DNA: TGCGCCAGCAGTGAAGGGACAGCCCAAGAGACCCAGTACTTC.

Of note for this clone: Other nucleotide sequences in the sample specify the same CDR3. The CDR3 sequence is CASSYSTDTQYF. CDR3 nucleotides: TGCGCCAGCAGCTATAGCACAGATACGCAGTATTTT. The chain carries TRBV5-1 and TRBJ2-3, with no clear D. V lost 3 bases and J lost 0, with 2 bases in between. Germline loops: CDR1 SGHRS, CDR2 YFSETQ. This CDR3 contains 12 residues.

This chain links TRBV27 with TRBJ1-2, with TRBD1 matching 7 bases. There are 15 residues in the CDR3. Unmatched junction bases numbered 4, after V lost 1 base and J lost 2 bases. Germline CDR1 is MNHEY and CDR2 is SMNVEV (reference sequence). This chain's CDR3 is CASSLFGGGNYGYTF. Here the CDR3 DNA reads TGTGCCAGCAGTTTATTTGGAGGGGGCAACTATGGCTACACCTTC.

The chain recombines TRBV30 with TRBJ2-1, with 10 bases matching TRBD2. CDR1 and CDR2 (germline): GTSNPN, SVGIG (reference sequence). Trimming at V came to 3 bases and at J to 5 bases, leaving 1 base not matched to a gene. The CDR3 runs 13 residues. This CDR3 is CAWSGLADNEQFF. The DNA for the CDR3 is TGTGCCTGGAGCGGACTAGCGGACAATGAGCAGTTCTTC.

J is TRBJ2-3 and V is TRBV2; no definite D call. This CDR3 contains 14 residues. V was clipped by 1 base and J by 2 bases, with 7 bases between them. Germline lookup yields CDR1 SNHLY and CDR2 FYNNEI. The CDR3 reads CASSEGQTTDTQYF. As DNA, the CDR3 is TGTGCCAGCAGTGAAGGGCAGACCACAGATACGCAGTATTTT.

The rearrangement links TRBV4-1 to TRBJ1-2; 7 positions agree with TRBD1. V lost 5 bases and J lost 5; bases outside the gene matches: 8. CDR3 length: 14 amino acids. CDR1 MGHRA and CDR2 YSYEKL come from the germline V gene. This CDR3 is CASSKTGSGYGYTF. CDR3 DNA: TGCGCCAGCAGCAAGACAGGGTCAGGTTATGGCTACACCTTC.

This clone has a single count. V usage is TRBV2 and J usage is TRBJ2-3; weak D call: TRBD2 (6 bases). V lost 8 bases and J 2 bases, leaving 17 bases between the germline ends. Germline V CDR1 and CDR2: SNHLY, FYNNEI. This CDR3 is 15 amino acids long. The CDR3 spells CASRNAGLNTDTQYF. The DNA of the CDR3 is TGTGCCAGCCGGAACGCGGGACTCAACACAGATACGCAGTATTTT.

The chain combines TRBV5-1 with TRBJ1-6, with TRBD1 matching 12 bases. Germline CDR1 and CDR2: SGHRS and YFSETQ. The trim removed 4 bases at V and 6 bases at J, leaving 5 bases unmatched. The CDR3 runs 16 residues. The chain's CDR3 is CASSQGTGGRNSPLHF. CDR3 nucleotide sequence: TGCGCCAGCAGCCAAGGGACAGGGGGCCGTAATTCACCCCTCCACTTT.

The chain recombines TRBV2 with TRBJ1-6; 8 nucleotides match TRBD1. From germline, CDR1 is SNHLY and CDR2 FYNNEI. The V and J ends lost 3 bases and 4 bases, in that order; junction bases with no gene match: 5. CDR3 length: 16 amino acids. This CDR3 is CASSDSGTGYNSPLHF. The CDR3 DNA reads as TGTGCCAGCAGTGATTCCGGGACAGGTTATAATTCACCCCTCCACTTT.

The DNA of the CDR3 is TGTGCCTGGAGCAAGAACACTGAAGCTTTCTTT. Its translation: CAWSKNTEAFF. This chain links TRBV30 with TRBJ1-1; D not certain. V was shortened by 3 bases and J by 1 base, with 3 bases between the two germline ends. Germline V gene data show CDR1 as GTSNPN and CDR2 as SVGIG (reference sequence). The CDR3 is 11 residues long. The full variable domain, completed using reference TRBV30 and TRBJ1-1, is SQTIHQWPATLVQPVGSPLSLECTVEGTSNPNLYWYRQAAGRGLQLLFYSVGIGQISSEVPQNLSASRPQDRQFILSSKKLLLSDSGFYLCAWSKNTEAFFGQGTRLTVV.

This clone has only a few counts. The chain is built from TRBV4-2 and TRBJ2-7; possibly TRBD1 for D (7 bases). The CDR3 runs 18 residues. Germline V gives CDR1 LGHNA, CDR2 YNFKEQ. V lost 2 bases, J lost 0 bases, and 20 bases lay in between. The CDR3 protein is CASSQPSGAGGSSYEQYF. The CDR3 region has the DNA TGTGCCAGCAGCCAACCCTCGGGGGCAGGGGGGAGCTCCTACGAGCAGTACTTC.

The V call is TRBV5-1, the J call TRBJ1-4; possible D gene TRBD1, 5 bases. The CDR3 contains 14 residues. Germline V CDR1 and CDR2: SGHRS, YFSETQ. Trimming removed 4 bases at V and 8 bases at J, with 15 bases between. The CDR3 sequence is CASSPGDSSEKLFF. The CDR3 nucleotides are TGCGCCAGCAGCCCCGGGGACTCCAGCGAAAAACTGTTTTTT.

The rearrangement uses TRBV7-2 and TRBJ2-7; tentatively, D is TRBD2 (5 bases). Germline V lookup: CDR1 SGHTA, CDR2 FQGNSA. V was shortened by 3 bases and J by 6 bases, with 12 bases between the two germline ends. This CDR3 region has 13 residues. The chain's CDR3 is CASSFTRSGEQYF. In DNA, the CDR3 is TGTGCCAGCAGCTTTACTAGGAGTGGCGAGCAGTACTTC.

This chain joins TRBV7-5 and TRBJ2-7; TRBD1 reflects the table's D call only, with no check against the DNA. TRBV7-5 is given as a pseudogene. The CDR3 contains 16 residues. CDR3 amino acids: CARSLVTGWSSYEQYF. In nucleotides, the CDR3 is TGTGCCAGAAGCTTAGTAACAGGGTGGAGCTCCTACGAGCAGTACTTC.

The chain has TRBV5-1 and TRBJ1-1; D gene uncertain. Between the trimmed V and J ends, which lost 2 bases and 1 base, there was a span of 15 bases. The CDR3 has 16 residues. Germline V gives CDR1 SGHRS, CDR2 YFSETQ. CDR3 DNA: TGCGCCAGCAGCTTTGGGCATGGTTTAGGGAACACTGAAGCTTTCTTT. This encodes CASSFGHGLGNTEAFF.